Following are 15 T cell receptor beta chains from one sample sequenced in a study of blood T cells in healthy people across ages. Combining a sample-barcoded 5' primer with a J-beta primer mix, a second PCR ran for roughly 7 to 12 cycles. TCRdb re-called the 5' RACE reads with MiXCR, one entry per CDR3 protein. The table shows 1.5 million to 2 million distinct CDR3 sequences, with 34% occurring only once. The source material was blood. These receptors originate from a woman aged 30 to 39 in good health.

The table lists this clonotype with many counts. The V call is TRBV6-1, the J call TRBJ2-3; 14 nucleotides match TRBD2. In germline, CDR1 is MNHNS, CDR2 SASEGT. The CDR3 has 16 amino acids. The V and J ends lost 7 bases and 7 bases, in that order; junction bases with no gene match: 10. In DNA, the CDR3 is TGTGCCAGCACCCTGACTAGCGGGGGGGCCGGGAATACGCAGTATTTT. Translated, it gives CASTLTSGGAGNTQYF.

This clonotype was recorded only once. This chain links TRBV12-3 or TRBV12-4 with TRBJ1-1, with TRBD1 matching over 10 bases. The CDR3 length is 16 residues. Losses at the gene ends were 5 bases for V and 0 bases for J; bases not matched to a gene: 6. CDR3 residues: CASSPDRGTMNTEAFF. The CDR3 nucleotides are TGTGCCAGCAGTCCGGACAGGGGGACCATGAACACTGAAGCTTTCTTT.

The chain uses TRBV29-1 and TRBJ1-2; 9 bases map to TRBD1. This CDR3 contains 15 residues. In germline, CDR1 is SQVTM, CDR2 ANQGSEA. V lost 5 bases to trimming and J lost 4 bases; unmatched junction nucleotides: 11. Here the CDR3 DNA reads TGCAGCGTTTTTAGTGGACAGGGGAAGTCCTATGGCTACACCTTC. Translating gives CSVFSGQGKSYGYTF.

The chain is built from TRBV27 and TRBJ2-7; tentatively, D is TRBD2 (7 bases). This CDR3 has 13 amino acids. V gave up 11 bases and J gave up 4 bases, with 18 bases separating them. Germline values: CDR1 MNHEY, CDR2 SMNVEV (reference sequence). CDR3 loop: CAGIGGLKYEQYF. In DNA, the CDR3 is TGTGCCGGCATCGGGGGGCTTAAGTACGAGCAGTACTTC.

This chain uses TRBV12-3 or TRBV12-4 with TRBJ2-3, with D unresolved. Trimming pared 6 bases from V and 4 bases from J, leaving 11 bases between. This CDR3 is 13 amino acids long. The CDR3 DNA reads TGTGCCAGCAGGTCCGTGGATTCAGATACGCAGTATTTT. This sequence encodes CASRSVDSDTQYF.

The V and J genes are TRBV7-9 and TRBJ2-5; D may match TRBD1 or TRBD2 (5 bases each). Trimming cost V 9 bases and J 4 bases, with 21 bases left between them. From germline, CDR1 is SEHNR and CDR2 FQNEAQ (reference sequence). CDR3 length: 15 amino acids. The CDR3 region has the DNA TGTGCCAGGAGCAGAAACCAGATGGGGGTAGAGACCCAGTACTTC. As protein: CARSRNQMGVETQYF.

This chain connects TRBV5-6 to TRBJ2-1; tentative D call: TRBD2 (5 bases). Germline V CDR1 and CDR2: SGHDT, YYEEEE. The germline V and J ends were trimmed by 2 bases and 3 bases, with 9 bases remaining between them. This CDR3 region has 14 residues. CDR3 loop: CASSFSGNYNEQFF. CDR3 DNA: TGTGCCAGCAGCTTCAGCGGTAACTACAATGAGCAGTTCTTC.

A few counts support this clonotype. This chain connects TRBV21-1 to TRBJ2-7; the listed D gene, TRBD2, was not tested against the DNA. TRBV21-1 is listed as a pseudogene. The length of the CDR3 is 17 residues. CDR3 DNA sequence: TGTGCCAGCCGGCGTCTAGCGGGGGGGGACCACTCCTACGAGCAGTACTTC. Its protein product is CASRRLAGGDHSYEQYF.

In its sample, this clonotype was seen many times. The germline gene is not matched at one end of the junction; a read error may be the cause. This rearrangement joins TRBV5-1 to TRBJ2-7, with 11 bases lining up with TRBD1. This CDR3 spans 14 amino acids. The V gene's germline CDR1 is SGHRS and CDR2 YFSETQ. The CDR3 spells CASSPGQGVYEQYF. The CDR3, as DNA: TGTGCCAGCAGCCCGGGACAGGGGGTCTACGAGCAGTACTTC.

About this clonotype itself: A much larger clone is a single base away; this may be a read error. This chain connects TRBV29-1 to TRBJ2-7; TRBD2 matches 10 bases. V was clipped by 6 bases and J by 3 bases; unmatched bases: 8. In germline, CDR1 is SQVTM, CDR2 ANQGSEA. The CDR3 totals 14 residues. CDR3: CSVGTSENYYEQYF. CDR3 nucleotide sequence: TGCAGCGTGGGGACTAGCGAAAACTACTACGAGCAGTACTTC.

This clonotype was detected a few times. V is TRBV27 and J is TRBJ2-5; D perhaps matches TRBD1 (5 bases). Trimming cost V 2 bases and J 4 bases, with 17 bases left between them. CDR1 is MNHEY, CDR2 SMNVEV, per germline (reference sequence). The CDR3 spans 16 residues. CDR3 protein: CASSLIWGTGLETQYF. For the CDR3, the DNA is TGTGCCAGCAGTTTAATCTGGGGAACAGGTCTAGAGACCCAGTACTTC.

This clonotype was counted a few times. The V and J genes are TRBV15 and TRBJ2-1; D remains ambiguous. The CDR3 spans 11 residues. Trimming removed 3 bases at V and 9 bases at J, with 6 bases between. The germline gives CDR1 LNHNV, CDR2 YYDKDF (reference sequence). The CDR3 loop is CATSRLGEQFF. The CDR3 nucleotides read TGTGCCACCAGCAGGTTAGGTGAGCAGTTCTTC.

This clonotype appeared a single time. The gene calls are TRBV20-1 and TRBJ2-1; D unresolved. Germline-derived CDR1 and CDR2 are DFQATT and SNEGSKA (reference sequence). The CDR3 runs 10 residues. The CDR3 protein is CSVLFNEQFF. The CDR3 nucleotides read TGCAGCGTGTTGTTTAATGAGCAGTTCTTC.

The chain recombines TRBV29-1 with TRBJ1-2, with D tentatively TRBD1 (6 bases). The CDR3 length is 11 residues. From germline, CDR1 is SQVTM and CDR2 ANQGSEA. Trimming pared 4 bases from V and 8 bases from J, leaving 11 bases between. The CDR3 loop reads CSVGQGRGYTF. Here the CDR3 DNA reads TGCAGCGTTGGTCAGGGGAGAGGCTACACCTTC.

The chain uses TRBV5-1 and TRBJ2-7; D possibly matches TRBD1 or TRBD2 (5 bases each). Trimming cost V 2 bases and J 2 bases, with 11 bases left between them. Germline CDR1 SGHRS, CDR2 YFSETQ. The CDR3 is 14 residues long. The CDR3 sequence is CASSFTGPPYEQYF. The DNA of the CDR3 is TGCGCCAGCAGCTTTACGGGGCCTCCCTACGAGCAGTACTTC.